Each of the 27 T cell receptor beta chains below was sequenced from the same sample in a study of cytomegalovirus exposure and HLA in healthy donors. 13 Jbeta primers and 60 Vbeta primers were used for the PCR. TCRdb's table, derived via immunoSEQ multiplex PCR, lists solely in-frame clones and lacks some. The sample includes 100,000 to 150,000 clones, 70% to 80% of them seen just once. The sample was PBMCs. The receptors stem from a woman aged 55-75 years in good health and CMV-seropositive.

This clone was seen just once. This chain links TRBV18 with TRBJ1-1; tentative D call: TRBD1 (6 bases). This CDR3 is built from 16 residues. Germline V gene sequence: CDR1 KGHSH, CDR2 LQKENI. V was pared by 3 bases and J by 0 bases, with 14 bases between. The CDR3 DNA sequence: TGTGCCAGCTCACCTGTGGGGGCTGTTATGAACACTGAAGCTTTCTTT. It encodes CASSPVGAVMNTEAFF.

V usage is TRBV7-6 and J usage is TRBJ1-4; TRBD1 agrees at 8 bases. The ends lost 0 bases at V and 7 bases at J; junction bases unmatched: 10. The germline gives CDR1 SGHVS, CDR2 FNYEAQ. The CDR3 extends over 17 amino acids. CDR3 in amino acids: CASSLAIPGGGREKLFF. CDR3 bases: TGTGCCAGCAGCTTAGCCATACCAGGGGGCGGACGTGAAAAACTGTTTTTT.

The genes are TRBV9 and TRBJ1-2; a weak D match, TRBD1 (5 bases). This CDR3 has 13 residues. V lost 0 bases and J lost 4, with 7 bases in between. Germline CDR1 SGDLS, CDR2 YYNGEE. The CDR3 bases are TGTGCCAGCAGCGTAGTGGGACTCTATGGCTACACCTTC. Translating gives CASSVVGLYGYTF.

This clone occurred a few times. The gene calls are TRBV27 and TRBJ2-2; 8 bases agree with TRBD1. Germline V gene data show CDR1 as MNHEY and CDR2 as SMNVEV (reference sequence). This CDR3 is built from 13 residues. Unmatched junction bases numbered 3, after V lost 6 bases and J lost 6 bases. The CDR3 nucleotides read TGTGCCAGCAGCACAGGGGGGCCCGGGGAGCTGTTTTTT. It yields the protein CASSTGGPGELFF.

The chain joins TRBV10-1 to TRBJ2-5; 12 bases agree with TRBD2. The CDR3 is 15 amino acids. Germline CDR1 WNHNN, CDR2 SYGVQD (reference sequence). Germline trimming cut 2 bases from V and 2 bases from J; bases unmatched to any gene: 0. The CDR3 spells CASSEGLAGQETQYF. CDR3 bases: TGCGCCAGCAGTGAGGGACTAGCGGGGCAAGAGACCCAGTACTTC.

This clone has just a few counts. The V call is TRBV6-1, the J call TRBJ1-6, with TRBD1 as a possible D gene (6 bases). Per germline, CDR1 MNHNS and CDR2 SASEGT. V lost 2 bases, J lost 8 bases, and 10 bases lay in between. This CDR3 is built from 14 residues. CDR3 amino acids: CASSEWTAYSPLHF. DNA of the CDR3: TGTGCCAGCAGTGAATGGACAGCTTATTCACCCCTCCACTTT.

This rearrangement joins TRBV6-5 to TRBJ2-7; D remains ambiguous. Germline CDR1 MNHEY, CDR2 SVGAGI. The CDR3 sequence is 14 residues long. V gave up 2 bases and J gave up 0 bases, with 8 bases separating them. CDR3 coding DNA: TGTGCCAGCAGTTACGCCCCGAGCTCCTACGAGCAGTACTTC. Amino acids: CASSYAPSSYEQYF.

This sequence joins TRBV4-1 and TRBJ2-7; the match to TRBD1 covers 9 bases. The J segment lost 3 bases and the V segment lost 1 base, leaving 7 bases of the junction unmatched. Germline CDR1 reads MGHRA; CDR2 reads YSYEKL. This CDR3 region has 16 residues. The CDR3 is CASSQVGGQGFYEQYF. The CDR3 coding sequence is TGCGCCAGCAGCCAAGTAGGCGGACAGGGGTTCTACGAGCAGTACTTC.

The V gene is TRBV5-4, the J gene TRBJ1-5; the D is unclear. Germline loops: CDR1 SGHNT, CDR2 YYREEE (reference sequence). This CDR3 is built from 14 residues. Trimming took off 4 bases at V and 4 bases at J, with 12 bases between the two ends. The CDR3 DNA follows: TGTGCCAGCAGCGCGGGCCTAGAAAATCAGCCCCAGCATTTT. It specifies CASSAGLENQPQHF.

The rearrangement joins TRBV7-9 to TRBJ2-2; TRBD2 matches at 8 bases. CDR1 and CDR2 from the germline V gene are SEHNR and FQNEAQ (reference sequence). V was pared by 5 bases and J by 0 bases, with 5 bases of the junction left unmatched. The CDR3 extends over 16 amino acids. CDR3 sequence reads: CASSPLAGPNTGELFF. The CDR3, as DNA: TGTGCCAGCAGCCCTTTAGCGGGGCCGAACACCGGGGAGCTGTTTTTT.

The V call is TRBV7-2, the J call TRBJ1-3; D unresolved. CDR1 and CDR2 from the germline V gene are SGHTA and FQGNSA. The CDR3 loop spans 15 amino acids. The ends were cut back, 5 bases at V and 7 bases at J, with 18 bases in the middle. The CDR3 region has the DNA TGTGCCAGCAGCCCGGACTCAAGCGGGCGGAACACCATATATTTT. Its protein product is CASSPDSSGRNTIYF.

The J gene is TRBJ1-1, the V gene TRBV5-3; 11 positions agree with TRBD1. TRBV5-3 is an open reading frame, and its role is uncertain. Trimming removed 0 bases from V and 3 bases from J; junction bases left unmatched: 1. This CDR3 has 15 residues. The CDR3: CARSLGGQGDTEAFF. The CDR3 DNA reads TGTGCCAGAAGCTTGGGGGGACAGGGGGACACTGAAGCTTTCTTT.

J is TRBJ1-1 and V is TRBV2, with TRBD1 identical over 8 bases. The CDR3 is 14 amino acids. With V trimmed by 5 bases and J by 3 bases, 5 bases remained unmatched. Germline CDR1 SNHLY, CDR2 FYNNEI. CDR3 DNA: TGTGCCAGCAGTCCGACAGGGGTGTACACTGAAGCTTTCTTT. Encoded protein: CASSPTGVYTEAFF.

The chain is built from TRBV7-9 and TRBJ1-1; 7 bases are a match to TRBD1. The CDR3 loop spans 13 amino acids. The V segment lost 8 bases and the J segment 0 bases; nucleotides outside the gene matches: 3. Germline CDR1 is SEHNR and CDR2 is FQNEAQ (reference sequence). CDR3 protein: CASQGVVNTEAFF. The CDR3, as DNA: TGTGCCAGCCAGGGGGTGGTGAACACTGAAGCTTTCTTT. Filled out from reference TRBV7-9 and TRBJ1-1, the complete variable domain reads DTGVSQNPRHKITKRGQNVTFRCDPISEHNRLYWYRQTLGQGPEFLTYFQNEAQLEKSRLLSDRFSAERPKGSFSTLEIQRTEQGDSAMYLCASQGVVNTEAFFGQGTRLTVV.

The V gene is TRBV4-1, the J gene TRBJ2-2, with a possible D match to TRBD2 (5 bases). V lost 1 base and J lost 6, with 18 bases in between. This CDR3 region has 17 residues. Germline V gene sequence: CDR1 MGHRA, CDR2 YSYEKL. CDR3 nucleotides: TGCGCCAGCAGCCAAGGTGAAGGGAGTGGAATCGCCGGGGAGCTGTTTTTT. Residues: CASSQGEGSGIAGELFF.

This clone appeared a few times. The chain has TRBV7-9 and TRBJ1-6; unclear D gene. Germline lookup yields CDR1 SEHNR and CDR2 FQNEAQ (reference sequence). The CDR3 covers 16 residues. Trimming stripped 1 base from V and 7 bases from J, with 14 bases between. As DNA, the CDR3 is TGTGCCAGCAGCTTAGAGGGTCGGGAGCTCAATTCACCCCTCCACTTT. This sequence encodes CASSLEGRELNSPLHF.

The chain links TRBV19 to TRBJ2-3; a weak D match, TRBD1 (6 bases). The length of the CDR3 is 16 residues. Germline V CDR1 and CDR2: LNHDA, SQIVND (reference sequence). Trimming shortened V by 5 bases and J by 0 bases, and 15 bases separated the two germline ends. CDR3 sequence reads: CASSWGGQSSTDTQYF. Here the CDR3 DNA reads TGTGCCAGTAGTTGGGGCGGACAGTCTAGCACAGATACGCAGTATTTT.

The table lists this clone with a count of one. The chain joins TRBV18 to TRBJ2-2; possibly TRBD1 for D (6 bases). CDR1 KGHSH and CDR2 LQKENI come from the germline V gene. Trimming shortened V by 5 bases and J by 4 bases, and 8 bases separated the two germline ends. The CDR3 has 13 residues. DNA of the CDR3: TGTGCCAGCTCAGGACAGAGCACCGGGGAGCTGTTTTTT. Translation: CASSGQSTGELFF.

A remark on this clone: At one end the junction does not follow the germline gene, possibly because of a read error. The chain employs TRBV6-1 and TRBJ2-7; D perhaps matches TRBD2 (5 bases). From germline, CDR1 is MNHNS and CDR2 SASEGT. CDR3 length: 15 amino acids. CDR3 amino acids: CASSGAGWVSSPLNF. For the CDR3, the DNA is TGTGCCAGCAGTGGTGCGGGTTGGGTATCTAGCCCCCTAAACTTC.

Ten or more counts support this clone. This chain joins TRBV23-1 and TRBJ1-4; TRBD1 matches 7 bases. TRBV23-1 is an ORF, and what it does is uncertain. The V segment lost 3 bases and the J segment 5 bases; nucleotides outside the gene matches: 6. The CDR3 runs 15 residues. The CDR3 region is CASSHMTGTNEKLFF. The CDR3 DNA reads TGCGCCAGCAGTCACATGACAGGGACGAATGAAAAACTGTTTTTT.

The sample holds a few counts of this clone. The genes are TRBV6-5 and TRBJ2-2, with 12 nucleotides matching TRBD2. CDR3 length equals 16 residues. Germline assignment: CDR1 MNHEY and CDR2 SVGAGI. The V segment lost 2 bases and the J segment 7 bases; nucleotides outside the gene matches: 5. CDR3: CASSYLAGGPGGELFF. The CDR3, as DNA: TGTGCCAGCAGTTACCTAGCGGGGGGGCCCGGCGGGGAGCTGTTTTTT.

The chain joins TRBV6-1 to TRBJ2-1, with D maybe TRBD1 (6 bases). The germline gives CDR1 MNHNS, CDR2 SASEGT. The CDR3 is 15 amino acids. The V end was cut by 5 bases, the J end by 0 bases, with 11 bases between. CDR3 sequence: CASSFWTDSYNEQFF. The DNA for the CDR3 is TGTGCCAGCAGTTTCTGGACAGACTCCTACAATGAGCAGTTCTTC.

Only one count was recorded for this clone. The chain couples TRBV20-1 to TRBJ1-2; 7 positions match TRBD1. Germline loops: CDR1 DFQATT, CDR2 SNEGSKA (reference sequence). The CDR3 runs to 11 residues. CDR3: CKQQGQDGYTF. CDR3 bases: TGCAAACAACAGGGGCAAGATGGCTACACCTTC.

The chain recombines TRBV2 with TRBJ2-3, with D possibly matching TRBD2 (5 bases). This CDR3 is 13 amino acids long. The germline V gene has CDR1 SNHLY and CDR2 FYNNEI. V was trimmed by 7 bases and J by 2 bases, leaving 10 bases between them. Here the CDR3 reads CASKLGSTDTQYF. CDR3 nucleotide sequence: TGTGCCAGCAAACTAGGCTCCACAGATACGCAGTATTTT.

The V and J genes are TRBV5-1 and TRBJ1-1, with TRBD1 matching 9 bases. V dropped 5 bases and J dropped 1; count of bases not matched to a gene: 12. The V gene's germline CDR1 is SGHRS and CDR2 YFSETQ. CDR3 length: 17 amino acids. The CDR3 is CASSRPGQGGRNTEAFF. In DNA form, the CDR3 reads TGCGCCAGCAGTAGACCGGGACAGGGAGGGCGGAACACTGAAGCTTTCTTT. The full variable domain, its missing parts supplied by reference TRBV5-1 and TRBJ1-1, is KAGVTQTPRYLIKTRGQQVTLSCSPISGHRSVSWYQQTPGQGLQFLFEYFSETQRNKGNFPGRFSGRQFSNSRSEMNVSTLELGDSALYLCASSRPGQGGRNTEAFFGQGTRLTVV.

The chain employs TRBV10-2 and TRBJ2-7; TRBD2 might be the D (6 bases). Germline V gene lookup returns CDR1 WSHSY and CDR2 SAAADI. Between the trimmed V and J ends, which lost 6 bases and 4 bases, there was a span of 22 bases. This CDR3 has 16 residues. CDR3 in DNA: TGCGCCAGCAGCCCCCCCCGTGAAGCGGGCAGATACGAGCAGTACTTC. Its protein is CASSPPREAGRYEQYF.

The gene calls are TRBV7-8 and TRBJ1-4, with D unclear. V lost 7 bases and J 8 bases, leaving 23 bases between the germline ends. The CDR3 spans 16 residues. Per germline, CDR1 SGHVS and CDR2 FQNEAQ. CDR3 amino acids: CASIPSGGPLREKLFF. DNA of the CDR3: TGTGCCAGCATCCCCAGCGGTGGCCCCCTCAGGGAAAAACTGTTTTTT.